This T cell receptor (beta chain) was recorded in a study of a mutant IDH1 vaccine in newly diagnosed glioma. Across the study: Radiotherapy alone preceded vaccination by 4-6 weeks; alternatively, vaccination started with temozolomide cycles. Patients under treatment included roughly 62% males and about 38% females and had a mean age of approximately 40 years. Therapy received beforehand was radiotherapy, temozolomide, or both, with most patients given both.

Assay: immunoSEQ multiplex PCR; the TCRdb copy retains only in-frame clones and omits some. The data show 20,000 to 25,000 clones, roughly nine tenths seen once. Time point: week 11, during vaccination. Topical imiquimod was applied with each vaccine dose, which held 300 ug of mutant IDH1 20-mer peptide. Diagnosis in the donors showed new WHO grade 3 or 4 astrocytomas that were IDH1-mutant and ATRX-lost. Of note for this clone: No antigen is known for it.

The length of the CDR3 is 15 residues. CDR1 and CDR2 from the germline V gene are GTSNPN and SVGIG (reference sequence). The V end was cut by 3 bases, the J end by 8 bases, with 22 bases between. This chain uses TRBV30 with TRBJ1-2, with D perhaps matching TRBD1 (5 bases). The specimen was PBMCs, collected from a glioma patient whose treatment included an IDH1 peptide vaccine. This TCR was recovered from a woman aged 40 to 55 with glioma. The CDR3 nucleotides are TGTGCCTGGAGCCCTAAGCGGCAGGGAAAAAGCGGCTACACCTTC. It specifies CAWSPKRQGKSGYTF. The whole variable domain, filled in from reference TRBV30 and TRBJ1-2, reads SQTIHQWPATLVQPVGSPLSLECTVEGTSNPNLYWYRQAAGRGLQLLFYSVGIGQISSEVPQNLSASRPQDRQFILSSKKLLLSDSGFYLCAWSPKRQGKSGYTFGSGTRLTVV.